These T cell receptor beta chains were read from a single sample in a study of blood T cells in healthy people across ages. TCRdb processed the 5' RACE reads anew with MiXCR; each CDR3 protein has one entry. The sample shows over 500,000 distinct CDR3 sequences, 52% of them seen only once. Sequenced: blood. These receptors all stem from a woman aged 80 or over in good health. The CDR3 runs from the conserved cysteine through the conserved F or W. Fields, in order: V gene, CDR3 protein.

TRBV12-3/TRBV12-4	CASSSTTSGRTDTQYF
TRBV12-3/TRBV12-4	CASSLAGQVLEAFF
TRBV29-1	CSVLGTEQETQYF
TRBV4-2	CASSQGAGEQFF
TRBV5-1	CASSRDSPGHTQYF
TRBV7-9	CASSLRGLAGASHTDTQYF
TRBV6-6	CASSKTGGDSTNEKLFF
TRBV2	CASSEEASSYEQYF
TRBV20-1	CSARTSGGAVQETQYF
TRBV12-3/TRBV12-4	CASSQRAAPGNEQFF
TRBV21-1	CASSDTGGGSGNTIYF
TRBV2	CASRQQGQSNEKLFF
TRBV7-2	CASSLAGARTDTQYF
TRBV12-3/TRBV12-4	CASSLQALEQYF